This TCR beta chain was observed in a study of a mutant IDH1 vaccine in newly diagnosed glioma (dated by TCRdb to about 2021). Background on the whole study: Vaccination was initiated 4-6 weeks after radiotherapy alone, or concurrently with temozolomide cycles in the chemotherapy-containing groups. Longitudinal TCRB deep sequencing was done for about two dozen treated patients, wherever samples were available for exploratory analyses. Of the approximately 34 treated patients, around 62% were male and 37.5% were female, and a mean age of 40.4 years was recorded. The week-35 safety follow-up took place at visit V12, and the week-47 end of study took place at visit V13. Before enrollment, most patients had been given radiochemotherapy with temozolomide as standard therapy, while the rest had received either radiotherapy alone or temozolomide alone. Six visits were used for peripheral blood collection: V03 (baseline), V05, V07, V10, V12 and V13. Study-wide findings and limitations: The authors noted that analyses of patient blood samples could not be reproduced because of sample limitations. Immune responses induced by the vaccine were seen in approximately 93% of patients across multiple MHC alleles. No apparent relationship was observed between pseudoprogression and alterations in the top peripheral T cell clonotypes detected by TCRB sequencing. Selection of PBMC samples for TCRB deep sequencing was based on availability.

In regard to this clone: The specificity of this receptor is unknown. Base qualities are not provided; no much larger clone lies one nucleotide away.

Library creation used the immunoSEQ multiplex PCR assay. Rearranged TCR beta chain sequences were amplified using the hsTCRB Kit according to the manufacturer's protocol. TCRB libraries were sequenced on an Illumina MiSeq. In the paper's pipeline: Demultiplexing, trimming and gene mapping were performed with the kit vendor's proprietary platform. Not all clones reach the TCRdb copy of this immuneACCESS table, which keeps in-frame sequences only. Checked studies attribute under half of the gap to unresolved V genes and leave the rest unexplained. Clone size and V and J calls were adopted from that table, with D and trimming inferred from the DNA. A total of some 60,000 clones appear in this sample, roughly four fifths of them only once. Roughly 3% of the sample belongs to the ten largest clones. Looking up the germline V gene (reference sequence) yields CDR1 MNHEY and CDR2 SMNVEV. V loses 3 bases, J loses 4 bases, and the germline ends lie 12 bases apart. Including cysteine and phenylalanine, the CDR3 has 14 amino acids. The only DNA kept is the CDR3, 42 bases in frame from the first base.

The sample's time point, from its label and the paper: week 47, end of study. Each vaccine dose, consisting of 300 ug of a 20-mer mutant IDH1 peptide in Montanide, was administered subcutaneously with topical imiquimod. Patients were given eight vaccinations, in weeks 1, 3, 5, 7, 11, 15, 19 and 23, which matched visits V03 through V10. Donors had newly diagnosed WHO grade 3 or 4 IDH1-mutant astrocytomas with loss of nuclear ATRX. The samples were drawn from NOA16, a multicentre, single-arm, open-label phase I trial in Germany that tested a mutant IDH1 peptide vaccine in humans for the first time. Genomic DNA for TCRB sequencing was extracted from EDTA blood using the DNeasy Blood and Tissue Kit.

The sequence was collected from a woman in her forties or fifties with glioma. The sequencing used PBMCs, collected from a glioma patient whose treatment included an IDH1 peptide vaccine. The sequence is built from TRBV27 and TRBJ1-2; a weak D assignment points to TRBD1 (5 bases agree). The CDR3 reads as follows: CASSFNQGGYGYTF. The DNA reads TGTGCCAGCAGTTTTAACCAGGGTGGCTATGGCTACACCTTC.